The 25 T cell receptor beta chains below were found in one sample sequenced in a study of blood T cell repertoires in COVID-19. TCRdb's table, derived via immunoSEQ multiplex PCR, lists solely in-frame clones and lacks some. The profile covers roughly 160,000 clones, with 86% appearing a single time and approximately 7% taken by the ten largest. Sample: peripheral blood. All receptors come from a man aged 50 to 59 with active or convalescent COVID-19.

V is TRBV2 and J is TRBJ1-6; D remains unclear. In germline, CDR1 is SNHLY, CDR2 FYNNEI. The CDR3 extends over 14 amino acids. V dropped 8 bases and J dropped 10 bases, with 18 bases sitting between them. CDR3 DNA sequence: TGTGCCAGCGGCCTACAAGCTTTCGGGTCACCCCTCCACTTT. Amino acid sequence: CASGLQAFGSPLHF.

V and J are TRBV6-6 and TRBJ1-2; D remains unclear. Germline V gives CDR1 MNHNY, CDR2 SVGAGI (reference sequence). The length of the CDR3 is 13 residues. The V gene lost 3 bases and the J gene lost 8 bases, with 13 bases spanning the gap. The CDR3 bases are TGTGCCAGCAGTTATACAGTGAGCGGCGGCTACACCTTC. Protein product: CASSYTVSGGYTF.

The chain is built from TRBV3-1 (or the pseudogene TRBV3-2) and TRBJ1-1; 10 nucleotides agree with TRBD1. CDR3 size: 14 residues. Trimming took 3 bases from V and 6 from J; bases not matched to a gene: 4. The germline V gene encodes CDR1 LGHDT and CDR2 YNNKEL (reference sequence). The CDR3 DNA is TGTGCCAGCAGCCATTGGGACAGGGGCGCTGAAGCTTTCTTT. It specifies CASSHWDRGAEAFF.

The V call is TRBV27, the J call TRBJ2-7; D is possibly TRBD2 (5 bases). Germline CDR1 MNHEY, CDR2 SMNVEV (reference sequence). V lost 8 bases to trimming and J lost 6 bases, with 17 bases between them. CDR3 size: 13 residues. The CDR3 DNA is TGTGCCAGCGGCTCGGGGAGCGTCGGCGAGCAGTACTTC. It encodes CASGSGSVGEQYF.

The chain links TRBV6-5 to TRBJ2-3; possibly TRBD2 for D (5 bases). V was trimmed by 1 base and J by 4 bases, leaving 12 bases between them. CDR1 MNHEY and CDR2 SVGAGI come from the germline V gene. CDR3 size: 15 residues. CDR3 coding DNA: TGTGCCAGCAGTTACTATTCGGGGAATTCAGATACGCAGTATTTT. Encoded protein: CASSYYSGNSDTQYF.

The chain has TRBV28 and TRBJ2-7; 10 bases match TRBD2. Trimming cost V 3 bases and J 3 bases; bases outside gene matches: 2. Germline V CDR1 and CDR2: MDHEN, SYDVKM. The CDR3 loop spans 14 amino acids. CDR3 sequence reads: CASSFSGGRYEQYF. CDR3 bases: TGTGCCAGCAGTTTTAGCGGGGGGCGCTACGAGCAGTACTTC.

The chain is built from TRBV5-6 and TRBJ2-7; no reliable D call. Trimming removed 4 bases from V and 5 bases from J, with 10 bases in between. The CDR3 totals 12 residues. Germline V lookup: CDR1 SGHDT, CDR2 YYEEEE. CDR3 sequence reads: CASSLRSDEQYF. DNA for the CDR3: TGTGCCAGCAGCCTCAGATCTGACGAGCAGTACTTC.

The CDR3 DNA is TGTGCCAGCAGCTTAAACGCAGGGGTTGACACCATATATTTT. It encodes CASSLNAGVDTIYF. The rearrangement links TRBV11-2 to TRBJ1-3; perhaps TRBD1 as D (6 bases). The CDR3 extends over 14 amino acids. The V end lost 2 bases, the J end lost 8 bases, and 13 bases lay between the germline ends. Per the germline V gene, CDR1 is SGHAT and CDR2 is FQNNGV.

This sequence joins TRBV24-1 and TRBJ1-1; D gene uncertain. V lost 7 bases, J lost 0 bases, and 8 bases lay in between. CDR1 is KGHDR and CDR2 is SFDVKD in the germline V gene. The CDR3 runs to 13 residues. The CDR3 region is CATSRDLNTEAFF. For the CDR3, the DNA is TGTGCCACCAGCCGGGATCTGAACACTGAAGCTTTCTTT.

The chain couples TRBV19 to TRBJ1-5; the D gene is possibly TRBD1 (5 bases). The ends were cut back, 1 base at V and 1 base at J, with 11 bases in the middle. Germline V CDR1 and CDR2: LNHDA, SQIVND (reference sequence). The CDR3 contains 16 residues. The chain's CDR3 is CASSIVGGGSNQPQHF. The CDR3 DNA reads TGTGCCAGTAGTATAGTTGGGGGGGGAAGCAATCAGCCCCAGCATTTT.

This chain connects TRBV10-3 to TRBJ1-6; 10 bases fit TRBD1. The germline V gene encodes CDR1 ENHRY and CDR2 SYGVKD. The V segment lost 1 base and the J segment 10 bases; nucleotides outside the gene matches: 10. The CDR3 extends over 17 amino acids. The CDR3 sequence is CAISEFDRDRGRSPLHF. The DNA of the CDR3 is TGTGCCATCAGTGAGTTCGACCGGGACAGGGGTAGATCACCCCTCCACTTT.

This clone was counted once. This chain joins TRBV6-6 and TRBJ1-2, with TRBD1 identical over 7 bases. There are 12 residues in the CDR3. The V segment lost 8 bases and the J segment 7 bases; nucleotides outside the gene matches: 7. Germline V gene lookup returns CDR1 MNHNY and CDR2 SVGAGI (reference sequence). DNA of the CDR3: TGTGCCAGCGGGCACAGGGGAGCTGGCTACACCTTC. Its translation is CASGHRGAGYTF.

This chain links TRBV27 with TRBJ1-5, with D hard to call. Germline CDR1 reads MNHEY; CDR2 reads SMNVEV (reference sequence). CDR3 size: 14 residues. With 6 bases removed from V and 7 bases from J, the gap between germline ends came to 16 bases. The CDR3 spells CASRSYRDSQPQHF. CDR3 DNA sequence: TGTGCCAGCAGATCGTACCGGGATAGCCAGCCCCAGCATTTT.

The V gene is TRBV3-1 (or the pseudogene TRBV3-2), the J gene TRBJ2-1; 7 nucleotides align to TRBD1. The CDR3 totals 15 residues. The V and J ends lost 6 bases and 7 bases, in that order; junction bases with no gene match: 12. The germline CDR1 and CDR2 sequences are LGHDT and YNNKEL (reference sequence). The CDR3 sequence is CASSYRQGTGNEQFF. CDR3 nucleotides: TGTGCCAGCAGTTACCGACAGGGTACGGGGAATGAGCAGTTCTTC.

V usage is TRBV6-6 and J usage is TRBJ1-2; D might be TRBD1 (6 bases). Germline CDR1 MNHNY, CDR2 SVGAGI (reference sequence). The CDR3 is 12 amino acids. V lost 6 bases to trimming and J lost 6 bases, with 11 bases between them. DNA for the CDR3: TGTGCCAGCAGCCCAGGACAGCATGGCTACACCTTC. This codes for CASSPGQHGYTF.

The chain has TRBV19 and TRBJ2-1; 9 bases are shared with TRBD2. Germline V gives CDR1 LNHDA, CDR2 SQIVND (reference sequence). Trimming at V came to 1 base and at J to 2 bases, leaving 3 bases not matched to a gene. The CDR3 is 16 amino acids. The CDR3 sequence: CASSIVSGRAYNEQFF. CDR3 bases: TGTGCCAGTAGTATAGTTAGCGGGAGAGCCTACAATGAGCAGTTCTTC.

The rearrangement links TRBV11-2 to TRBJ1-6, with TRBD1 matching 12 bases. V dropped 2 bases and J dropped 10; count of bases not matched to a gene: 3. CDR1 SGHAT and CDR2 FQNNGV come from the germline V gene. This CDR3 region has 15 residues. The CDR3 nucleotides are TGTGCCAGCAGCTTAACGGGACAGGGGGCCTCACCCCTCCACTTT. It yields the protein CASSLTGQGASPLHF.

The rearrangement joins TRBV3-1 (or the pseudogene TRBV3-2) to TRBJ1-2; 7 nucleotides match TRBD1. Germline trimming cut 3 bases from V and 7 bases from J; bases unmatched to any gene: 5. The CDR3 length is 13 residues. Germline V gene sequence: CDR1 LGHDT, CDR2 YNNKEL (reference sequence). The chain's CDR3 is CASSQATGLGYTF. The CDR3 DNA reads TGTGCCAGCAGCCAGGCGACAGGGCTTGGCTACACCTTC.

V and J are TRBV11-2 and TRBJ2-7; D perhaps matches TRBD2 (5 bases). The CDR3 totals 16 residues. With 0 bases removed from V and 0 bases from J, the gap between germline ends came to 12 bases. The germline V gene encodes CDR1 SGHAT and CDR2 FQNNGV. The CDR3 loop reads CASSLDWERLSYEQYF. CDR3 nucleotides: TGTGCCAGCAGCTTAGATTGGGAGCGGCTCTCCTACGAGCAGTACTTC.

This clone has just a few counts. CDR3 DNA: TGTGCCAGCAGCACCTGGACAGGCTGGAACACTGAAGCTTTCTTT. Residues: CASSTWTGWNTEAFF. The chain has TRBV21-1 and TRBJ1-1; the listed D gene, TRBD1, was not tested against the DNA. TRBV21-1 counts as a pseudogene. CDR3 length: 15 residues.

V is TRBV5-5 and J is TRBJ1-4; TRBD1 agrees at 7 bases. With 6 bases clipped from V and 5 bases from J, the junction kept 7 bases outside the gene matches. Germline-derived CDR1 and CDR2 are SGHKS and YYEKEE (reference sequence). The CDR3 totals 14 residues. The CDR3 reads CASKQGTANEKLFF. In DNA form, the CDR3 reads TGTGCCAGCAAACAAGGGACAGCAAATGAAAAACTGTTTTTT.

Here the CDR3 reads CASSVYLGTGGQHYGYTF. Written as DNA, the CDR3 is TGTGCCAGCAGCGTATATTTAGGGACAGGGGGGCAGCACTATGGCTACACCTTC. This chain connects TRBV11-3 to TRBJ1-2; 11 nucleotides agree with TRBD1. The CDR3 contains 18 residues. The V gene end was trimmed by 5 bases and the J gene end by 3 bases; junction bases not matched to a gene: 14. Germline assignment: CDR1 SGHNT and CDR2 YENEEA.

The V call is TRBV2, the J call TRBJ1-3; TRBD1 is a possible D gene (5 bases). Germline V gene lookup returns CDR1 SNHLY and CDR2 FYNNEI. Trimming pared 2 bases from V and 3 bases from J, leaving 11 bases between. The CDR3 is 15 residues long. The CDR3 here is CASSEWQGGGNTIYF. CDR3 in DNA: TGTGCCAGCAGTGAATGGCAGGGTGGTGGAAACACCATATATTTT.

This clone was seen a single time. The rearrangement links TRBV9 to TRBJ2-1, with TRBD2 matching over 8 bases. Germline CDR1 reads SGDLS; CDR2 reads YYNGEE. This CDR3 has 16 residues. Germline trimming cut 1 base from V and 3 bases from J; bases unmatched to any gene: 6. The CDR3 reads CASSVSIAGNYNEQFF. The CDR3 nucleotides are TGTGCCAGCAGCGTATCGATAGCGGGGAACTACAATGAGCAGTTCTTC.

V is TRBV7-9 and J is TRBJ1-2, with a possible D match to TRBD1 (5 bases). The CDR3 spans 13 residues. V was trimmed by 1 base and J by 4 bases, leaving 7 bases between them. Per germline, CDR1 SEHNR and CDR2 FQNEAQ (reference sequence). CDR3: CASSLDQGYGYTF. In nucleotides, the CDR3 is TGTGCCAGCAGCTTAGATCAGGGCTATGGCTACACCTTC.